This T cell receptor (beta chain) was found in a study of cytomegalovirus exposure and HLA in healthy donors (dated by TCRdb to 2016 to 2017). Notes on the research overall: In an earlier analysis of roughly 500 of the donors, around 300 Gb of sequence data and 90 million to 120 million unique TCR beta sequences from 150 million to 200 million T cells were reported. Roughly 300 gigabases of sequencing data and approximately 93 million unique TCR sequences were included in an early release covering several hundred HLA-typed donors. The genetic ancestry cluster associated with self-reported Caucasian donors included about four fifths of the roughly 390 genotyped donors. The study was designed to test whether signatures of past pathogen exposure could be identified by cataloging public T cell receptors. The study profiled the T cell repertoires of hundreds of subjects by immunosequencing and related them to cytomegalovirus serostatus. A separate validation cohort of roughly 120 different subjects was used in addition to the roughly 670-subject first cohort. To predict cytomegalovirus infection status, the study brought together high-throughput TCR immunosequencing, statistical association of individual TCRs with disease status, and machine learning. In a later analysis, previously published TCR beta repertoires from 670 or so donors were re-analyzed and high-resolution HLA genotyping was added so that TCR occurrence patterns could be studied. Rather than using new phenotypic data, the later analysis identified candidate immune exposures from TCR beta sequences and from how often those sequences occurred across donors. An earlier analysis of about 600 of the donors used high-throughput TCR beta sequencing to judge whether each TCR beta V gene segment behaved as functional or pseudogenic. Alongside the repertoire data, information on donor age, sex, ethnicity and CMV serostatus was compiled. A later genetic analysis used genome-wide SNP genotypes for about 60% of the roughly 670 donors, treating that subset as a discovery cohort. All discovery cohort repertoires had been generated using a single sequencing platform. Both class I and class II loci were covered by HLA typing, at four-digit resolution. Typing coverage differed by locus: A, B, C, DRB1 and DQB1 were typed in roughly 629-630 donors, DQA1 in 522, DPA1 in approximately 600, and DPB1 in 472. Because of strong linkage in the cohort, a handful of DR-DQ haplotypes were treated as single units for association and clustering. On average, roughly 200,000 unique TCR beta nucleotide sequences were sequenced per donor among roughly 430 genotyped donors of the cohort, with roughly 20% of those sequences being non-productive.

This clone has a handful of counts. No cognate antigen has been identified for it. There are no base qualities to consult, and no much larger clone falls within one base. The CDR3 holds 14 amino acids from the cysteine to the phenylalanine. Just the 42-base CDR3 DNA is kept, in frame starting at base 1. Per the germline V gene, SNHLY is the CDR1 and FYNNEI is the CDR2. Trimming removed 8 bases from V and 12 bases from J; the gene matches leave 8 bases unexplained. The cohort consisted of 650 to 850 healthy bone marrow donors. At the time of sampling, every cohort member was nominally healthy, though immune exposures that went unrecorded were likely present. The donor was CMV seropositive and was included in the group of 290 or so seropositive cohort members. Every donor gave a peripheral blood sample, and the peripheral blood mononuclear cells from that sample were used for TCR beta sequencing. Genomic DNA was extracted from the blood cell samples with the Qiagen DNeasy Blood Extraction Kit.

What the authors observed across the whole study: In the study, approximately 160 TCR beta chains were listed as associated with cytomegalovirus. In a later analysis, HLA-associated TCR beta chains showed more clonal expansion and lower generation probabilities than non-associated chains that were equally common. Several of the top co-occurrence clusters appeared to be linked to parvovirus B19, influenza, CMV and Epstein-Barr virus, according to a later analysis. At a false discovery rate of 0.05, a later analysis linked 15,000 to 20,000 TCR beta sequences to specific HLA alleles. When HLA alleles, especially DR and DQ, strongly co-occurred, TCR associations were difficult to assign to individual alleles. Most TCR sequences were observed very rarely across donors, whereas some public TCRs were present in many individuals. In a later genetic analysis, a missense DCLRE1C variant was associated with V-gene and J-gene trimming of TCR beta chains, and the association was replicated in an independent cohort. Correlated functional status among segregating V segments might be attributable to linkage disequilibrium, but an unknown experimental factor could not be ruled out. Roughly uniform sequencing depth across donors was assumed in presence/absence analyses, although this assumption may not hold. Because HLA typing was missing for some donors at each locus, association tests included only the typed subset. In a later genetic analysis, fewer N-insertions in productive TCRs were reported among donors in an Asian-associated ancestry cluster than the roughly 700-donor mean. A few of the identified cytomegalovirus-associated TCR beta chains were confirmed in vitro to be specific for cytomegalovirus antigens. According to a later analysis, most CMV-associated TCR beta chains appeared to be HLA-restricted, and the HLA associations seemed to be driven largely by CMV exposure. In this cohort, only TCR beta chains were sequenced, and detectable features were limited by the absence of alpha or paired-chain data. In an earlier analysis of around 600 of the donors, most TCR beta V segments appeared in productive rearrangements about 87% or about 30% of the time, broadly matching IMGT annotations. Roughly 15 rarely observed V segments, including chromosome 9 orphons, were excluded from the earlier analysis of several hundred of the donors because counts were too low. A cluster of highly shared sequence variants was judged likely to be a technical artifact of the sequencing pipeline. The classifier was reported to diagnose cytomegalovirus status with high specificity and sensitivity in both the original and validation cohorts. A later analysis found that TCR association rates varied across HLA loci, with DRB1 alleles showing the most associated TCRs and HLA-C alleles the fewest. For the cohort, immune exposure information was limited to CMV serostatus. A further reported finding was that TCR beta sequences accurately predicted the HLA-A and HLA-B alleles for most subjects in the first cohort. It was suggested by the authors that the approach could potentially be generalized to other disease states and immunological phenotypes. Some IMGT-functional V segments, including TRBV6-2 and TRBV6-3, could not be told apart with the 87-base-pair reads, so those segments were excluded.

Library prep was done by the immunoSEQ multiplex PCR assay. The multiplex PCR relied on a mix of 60 forward primers for TCR Vbeta segments and 13 reverse primers for TCR Jbeta segments. The CDR3 region of rearranged TCR beta genes was amplified from genomic DNA by a multiplex PCR assay. On the Illumina HiSeq System, the amplified TCR beta libraries were sequenced as 87-base-pair reads. Per the original workflow: A later analysis tallied around 87 million unique TCR beta chains across the 666 repertoires, and some 10 million of those chains were shared by two or more donors. Raw reads were error-corrected and collapsed into unique sequences with a nearest-neighbor algorithm that merged closely related sequences to remove PCR and sequencing errors. To assign V, D and J gene segments, CDR3 sequences were aligned to IMGT reference sequences. Each retained sequence needed at least a six-nucleotide match to both a V gene segment and a J gene segment. Rearrangements were called productive when the CDR3 lacked stop codons and stayed in frame with V and J; all others were non-productive. CDR3 was defined according to IMGT convention as the region running from the second conserved V-encoded cysteine to the conserved J-encoded phenylalanine. The earlier analysis of 500 to 600 of the donors excluded sequences that lacked an unambiguous match to a single V gene segment. An earlier analysis of a few hundred of the donors called V segments functional above 56.7% productive rearrangements and segregating when the between-donor standard deviation exceeded 5%. A statistical classification framework was developed to diagnose cytomegalovirus status using the catalog of TCR beta chain sequences. In a later analysis, TCR nucleotide sequences were compared against IMGT/GENE-DB human TR gene sequences so that V and J genes could be assigned. In a later analysis, CDR3 sequences and most-parsimonious VDJ recombination scenarios were assigned using the TCRdist pipeline. In a later analysis, every TCR beta chain was defined by the combination of its CDR3 amino acid sequence and its V-gene family, and reads without a unique V-gene family were dropped. A later analysis removed 550 to 700 highly shared, low-generation-probability nucleotide sequences to deal with suspected cross-contamination and a sequencing artifact. For each public chain, a later analysis derived a clonal expansion index from normalized ranks of inferred template counts within each repertoire. In a later analysis, generation probabilities were computed with a VDJ recombination model fitted to out-of-frame rearrangements, and the resulting probabilities were checked against IGoR. A later analysis scored TCR-TCR, TCR-HLA and TCR-CMV co-occurrence with hypergeometric tests, applying a repertoire-size bias correction to TCR pairs. A later analysis estimated false discovery rates by permuting HLA or CMV assignments 20 times. In a later analysis, co-occurring TCRs were grouped with DBSCAN, and TCRdist sequence similarity was added when clustering was performed within HLA-allele-positive subsets. Co-occurrence clustering excluded repertoires with fewer than 30,000 or more than 120,000 public chains, plus five with anomalous nucleotide sharing. Not all clones reach the TCRdb copy of this immuneACCESS table, which keeps in-frame sequences only. Checked studies attribute under half of the gap to unresolved V genes and leave the rest unexplained. For V, J and clone size, that table is used; D and trimming come from the DNA. The sample table lists about 180,000 clones, about 79% of them with a count of one. Of the sample, 0.95% to 1.5% falls within the top ten clones.

The sample taken for sequencing was PBMCs. The sequence derives from a girl aged 2-15 years in good health and CMV-seropositive. This receptor chain uses TRBV2 and TRBJ1-6; TRBD1 fits 12 bases in the junction. The nucleotides are TGTGCCAGCGGGGGACAGGGGGCTAGCGAACCCCTCCACTTT. It translates to CASGGQGASEPLHF.